Listed below are T cell receptor beta chains from one sample, sequenced in a study of beta chain features in type 1 diabetes. Some clones are missing from TCRdb's copy, which holds only in-frame ones; the method was immunoSEQ multiplex PCR. The sample includes some 350,000 clones, approximately 13% seen only once; the top ten take 0.015%. Sample: naive CD4+ T cells from blood. The receptor set was obtained from a woman between 18 and 29 years old with type 1 diabetes. CDR3s include the opening cysteine and the closing phenylalanine or tryptophan. The D gene is left open where the match is weak. A clone size is listed for some rows: how often the clone was seen (once, few, many), or a class if it is expanded.

CDR3nt | CDR3aa | v_gene | abundance | j_gene | d_gene
TGTGCCATCAGTGACAGGACTAGCGGGAGTACCGGTGAGCAGTTCTTC | CAISDRTSGSTGEQFF | TRBV10-3 | NA | TRBJ2-1 | TRBD2
TGTGCCAGCAGCTTTAGCGAGGTCACAGATACGCAGTATTTT | CASSFSEVTDTQYF | TRBV7-2 | few | TRBJ2-3 | NA
TGTGCCAGCAGCGTAGCCCCTAGGAGGGCGCCGAACACTGAAGCTTTCTTT | CASSVAPRRAPNTEAFF | TRBV9 | NA | TRBJ1-1 | NA
TGTGCCAGCAGCTTGGTTTGGGGGGGAGACACTGAAGCTTTCTTT | CASSLVWGGDTEAFF | TRBV5-5 | NA | TRBJ1-1 | NA
TGTGCCAGCAGTGAAGCCCCCTTTACTGAAGCTTTCTTT | CASSEAPFTEAFF | TRBV2 | few | TRBJ1-1 | NA
TGTGCCAGCAGTTACCCCCAAGCGGGACTATACAATGAGCAGTTCTTC | CASSYPQAGLYNEQFF | TRBV6-5 | few | TRBJ2-1 | TRBD2
TGTGCCAGCAGTGAAACGGGACTGGGATCCACAGATACGCAGTATTTT | CASSETGLGSTDTQYF | TRBV6-1 | few | TRBJ2-3 | NA
TGTGCCTGGAGTGTGGGCGGGAGTGCCAAAAACATTCAGTACTTC | CAWSVGGSAKNIQYF | TRBV30 | few | TRBJ2-4 | TRBD2
TGTGCCAGCAGCTATAGAGTGGGCAGCGGGACCATGAGCTCCTACGAGCAGTACTTC | CASSYRVGSGTMSSYEQYF | TRBV11-2 | few | TRBJ2-7 | TRBD2
TGCAGCGTAGCCCCGAGGCTAGCGGGAGATAATGAGCAGTTCTTC | CSVAPRLAGDNEQFF | TRBV29-1 | NA | TRBJ2-1 | TRBD2
TGCAGTGCTACCTGGGACAGAGGGTTCTTC | CSATWDRGFF | TRBV20-1 | few | TRBJ2-1 | TRBD1